This TCR beta chain was documented in a study of OX40 agonist ivuxolimab in advanced cancers. Across the whole study: The patients got ivuxolimab, which is an agonistic anti-OX40 (CD134) antibody. Study findings and constraints: The antigens recognized by the expanded peripheral T cells, that is their antigen specificity, were not determined.

Sequencing used immunoSEQ multiplex PCR; TCRdb keeps in-frame clones, though not all of them. The sample shows just over 35,000 clones, over 75% of them seen only once. Losses at the gene ends were 3 bases for V and 3 bases for J; bases not matched to a gene: 6. CDR3 length: 15 residues. From germline, CDR1 is SGDLS and CDR2 YYNGEE. This clone was found once. The antigen is not known. The chain recombines TRBV9 with TRBJ1-1, with 9 bases lining up with TRBD1. This specimen was CD4+ or CD8+ T cells sorted from blood, taken in a trial of the OX40 agonist ivuxolimab. The source is an adult with an advanced solid tumor such as melanoma, head and neck, liver or kidney cancer. The CDR3: CASSAPGQGYTEAFF. DNA for the CDR3: TGTGCCAGCAGCGCACCGGGACAGGGATACACTGAAGCTTTCTTT.